A single sample is the source of the 7 T cell receptor beta chains below, sequenced in a study of identical twins. TCRdb analysed the 5' RACE reads with MiXCR anew, one entry per CDR3 protein. Among some 790,000 distinct CDR3 sequences listed, about 20% were seen once. A further study also used this sample, focusing on T cells expressing NK-cell markers.

Sequenced sample: PBMCs. These receptors all come from a woman aged 18 to 35 in good health.

This clonotype was seen at least ten times. This rearrangement joins TRBV20-1 to TRBJ1-2; 9 positions agree with TRBD1. The CDR3 totals 16 residues. Germline V gives CDR1 DFQATT, CDR2 SNEGSKA (reference sequence). CDR3 bases: TGCAGCCCTCAGGGGGGACAGGGACATGTTGACTATGGCTACACCTTC. This sequence encodes CSPQGGQGHVDYGYTF.

This chain connects TRBV29-1 to TRBJ1-2; D uncertain. The CDR3 is made up of 13 amino acids. CDR1 and CDR2 from the germline V gene are SQVTM and ANQGSEA. Trimming left V 6 bases short and J 2 bases short, with 13 bases between. The CDR3 region has the DNA TGCAGCGTGGGAGGCAGGTCGAACTATGGCTACACCTTC. Protein product: CSVGGRSNYGYTF.

This clonotype was recorded a few times. This chain joins TRBV6-5 and TRBJ2-7; D is possibly TRBD2 (6 bases). The CDR3 consists of 15 residues. V lost 0 bases, J lost 6 bases, and 15 bases lay in between. Looked up from germline, CDR1 is MNHEY and CDR2 is SVGAGI. CDR3 loop: CASSYSTRRGREQYF. In DNA form, the CDR3 reads TGTGCCAGCAGTTACTCGACCCGGCGGGGCCGCGAGCAGTACTTC.

This clonotype was counted between two and nine times. V is TRBV29-1 and J is TRBJ1-5; perhaps TRBD1 as D (5 bases). Germline values: CDR1 SQVTM, CDR2 ANQGSEA. The V gene lost 6 bases and the J gene lost 7 bases, with 13 bases spanning the gap. The CDR3 is 12 residues long. DNA of the CDR3: TGCAGCGTGGGGGAAGGCGGCCAGCCCCAGCATTTT. This gives the protein CSVGEGGQPQHF. Filled out from reference TRBV29-1 and TRBJ1-5, the complete variable domain reads SAVISQKPSRDICQRGTSLTIQCQVDSQVTMMFWYRQQPGQSLTLIATANQGSEATYESGFVIDKFPISRPNLTFSTLTVSNMSPEDSSIYLCSVGEGGQPQHFGDGTRLSIL.

This clonotype was seen only a few times. This chain connects TRBV5-6 to TRBJ1-1, with D unclear. With 4 bases removed from V and 11 bases from J, the gap between germline ends came to 18 bases. The CDR3 extends over 13 amino acids. The germline gives CDR1 SGHDT, CDR2 YYEEEE. The CDR3 here is CASSPGPLVEAFF. CDR3 nucleotides: TGTGCCAGCAGCCCCGGACCCCTCGTTGAGGCTTTCTTT.

In regard to this clonotype: At one end the junction does not follow the germline gene, possibly because of a read error. This CDR3 reads CTSSSLTTGAEQYF. The CDR3 DNA is TGTACCAGCAGTTCCCTAACGACAGGGGCCGAGCAGTACTTC. The gene calls are TRBV12-3 or TRBV12-4 and TRBJ2-7; 8 bases are shared with TRBD1. CDR3 size: 14 residues.

V is TRBV18 and J is TRBJ2-1; TRBD2 matches 8 bases. Germline lookup yields CDR1 KGHSH and CDR2 LQKENI. The CDR3 runs 12 residues. V dropped 3 bases and J dropped 13; count of bases not matched to a gene: 5. The CDR3 region is CASSPVAGPQFF. The DNA of the CDR3 is TGTGCCAGCTCACCTGTAGCGGGACCCCAGTTCTTC.